These T cell receptor beta chains were read from a single sample in a study of molecular identifiers for immune sequencing clone quantification. Each CDR3 protein is one row after TCRdb ran MiXCR on the PCR reads. The repertoire consists of some 590,000 distinct CDR3 sequences, with less than 30% occurring once and the leading ten covering 0.78%. The sequenced material came from naive CD8+ T cells from blood, with Jurkat cell RNA spiked in. The source of these receptors is a human donor in good health. Some libraries in this study had Jurkat cell RNA spiked in. Both conserved end residues are part of each CDR3. The D gene is left open where the match is weak. Clone sizes are given selectively: once, few, many, or a class where the clone is expanded.

clone_size: -
d_call: TRBD2
v_call: TRBV20-1
j_call: TRBJ2-3
cdr3_nt: TGCAGTGCTAGAGACCTGACTAGCGGGATCACAGATACGCAGTATTTT
cdr3_aa: CSARDLTSGITDTQYF

clone_size: -
d_call: TRBD1
v_call: TRBV13
j_call: TRBJ2-7
cdr3_nt: TGTGCCAGCAGCTTAAGACAGGGGGCGTTCGAGCAGTACTTC
cdr3_aa: CASSLRQGAFEQYF

clone_size: -
d_call: -
v_call: TRBV29-1
j_call: TRBJ2-1
cdr3_nt: TGCAGCGGCTCAGGAGGCCGGGACTCCTTTTCTTTCGTGGGGGATGAGCAGTTCTTC
cdr3_aa: CSGSGGRDSFSFVGDEQFF

clone_size: -
d_call: -
v_call: TRBV3-1
j_call: TRBJ2-2
cdr3_nt: TGTGCCAGCAGCCTACGACGGGTGACAGGCTGGGCCGGGGAGCTGTTTTTT
cdr3_aa: CASSLRRVTGWAGELFF

clone_size: many
d_call: -
v_call: TRBV11-2
j_call: TRBJ2-1
cdr3_nt: TGTGCCAGCTCGGACACCTACAATGAGCAGTTCTTC
cdr3_aa: CASSDTYNEQFF

clone_size: -
d_call: -
v_call: TRBV10-1
j_call: TRBJ1-4
cdr3_nt: TGCGCCAGCAGTGAGGGTGCACACGTTAATGAAAAACTGTTTTTT
cdr3_aa: CASSEGAHVNEKLFF

clone_size: many
d_call: -
v_call: TRBV2
j_call: TRBJ1-4
cdr3_nt: TGTGCCAGCAGTGCCGACAGTGCTAATGAAAAACTGTTTTTT
cdr3_aa: CASSADSANEKLFF

clone_size: many
d_call: -
v_call: TRBV20-1
j_call: TRBJ2-7
cdr3_nt: TGCAGTGCTAGAGAGTTGGACTACGAGCAGTACTTC
cdr3_aa: CSARELDYEQYF

clone_size: many
d_call: TRBD1
v_call: TRBV6-2/TRBV6-3
j_call: TRBJ1-1
cdr3_nt: TGTGCCAGCAGTTACGGTGACAGGGGATGGACTGAAGCTTTCTTT
cdr3_aa: CASSYGDRGWTEAFF

clone_size: once
d_call: TRBD2
v_call: TRBV13
j_call: TRBJ2-5
cdr3_nt: TGTGCCAGCAGCTTACCCTCATCTGAAAAAGGGACTAGCGGGGATCTTTCAGAGACCCAGTACTTC
cdr3_aa: CASSLPSSEKGTSGDLSETQYF

clone_size: -
d_call: -
v_call: TRBV6-2/TRBV6-3
j_call: TRBJ2-3
cdr3_nt: TGTGCCAGCGGTTTAGCAGGGGTCCTAGATACGCAGTATTTT
cdr3_aa: CASGLAGVLDTQYF

clone_size: -
d_call: -
v_call: TRBV19
j_call: TRBJ1-1
cdr3_nt: TGTGCCAGTAGTATTGCTACAGGTTCATCTGGAGCTTTCTTT
cdr3_aa: CASSIATGSSGAFF

clone_size: many
d_call: -
v_call: TRBV7-9
j_call: TRBJ2-7
cdr3_nt: TGTGCCAGCAGCTTAGCTGTTGGCTACGAGCAGTACTTC
cdr3_aa: CASSLAVGYEQYF

clone_size: many
d_call: -
v_call: TRBV20-1
j_call: TRBJ2-2
cdr3_nt: TGCAGTGCTAGTCACGGGTATGCCGGGGAGCTGTTTTTT
cdr3_aa: CSASHGYAGELFF

clone_size: few
d_call: -
v_call: TRBV27
j_call: TRBJ1-6
cdr3_nt: TGTGCCAGCGGACCTAAGATGATATATTCCCTCCACTTT
cdr3_aa: CASGPKMIYSLHF

clone_size: many
d_call: -
v_call: TRBV12-3/TRBV12-4
j_call: TRBJ1-5
cdr3_nt: TGTGCCAGCAGTTTTATACAGGGTGTTCAGCCCCAGCATTTT
cdr3_aa: CASSFIQGVQPQHF

clone_size: few
d_call: TRBD1
v_call: TRBV14
j_call: TRBJ2-7
cdr3_nt: TGTGCCAGCAGCCTATCACCTTGGGGACAGGGGGATTACGAGCAGTACTTC
cdr3_aa: CASSLSPWGQGDYEQYF

clone_size: many
d_call: -
v_call: TRBV5-4
j_call: TRBJ2-3
cdr3_nt: TGTGCCAGCAGCTTGGAGATAGGTGCTTCGAGCACAGATACGCAGTATTTT
cdr3_aa: CASSLEIGASSTDTQYF

clone_size: many
d_call: TRBD2
v_call: TRBV7-9
j_call: TRBJ2-5
cdr3_nt: TGTGCCAGCAGCTCTAGCGGGGGGCCTCAAGAGACCCAGTACTTC
cdr3_aa: CASSSSGGPQETQYF

clone_size: many
d_call: -
v_call: TRBV6-2/TRBV6-3
j_call: TRBJ2-7
cdr3_nt: TGTGCCAGCAGTTACTCGATCGGGCACGAGCAGTACTTC
cdr3_aa: CASSYSIGHEQYF

clone_size: -
d_call: -
v_call: TRBV3-1
j_call: TRBJ1-6
cdr3_nt: TGTGCCAGCAGCCAAGTATCGGCCTTCCCTAATTCACCCCTCCACTTT
cdr3_aa: CASSQVSAFPNSPLHF

clone_size: many
d_call: -
v_call: TRBV6-2/TRBV6-3
j_call: TRBJ1-5
cdr3_nt: TGTGCCAGCAGTTACGTGGATAGCAATCAGCCCCAGCATTTT
cdr3_aa: CASSYVDSNQPQHF

clone_size: -
d_call: -
v_call: TRBV19
j_call: TRBJ1-4
cdr3_nt: TGTGCCAGTTTAAGGAAACAAGCAACTAATGAAAAACTGCTTTTT
cdr3_aa: CASLRKQATNEKLLF

clone_size: -
d_call: -
v_call: TRBV28
j_call: TRBJ1-1
cdr3_nt: TGTGCCTGCAGTTCCCGGGTCCTTGGTATGAACACTGAAGCTTTCTTT
cdr3_aa: CACSSRVLGMNTEAFF

clone_size: few
d_call: -
v_call: TRBV7-2
j_call: TRBJ2-7
cdr3_nt: TGTGCCAGCAGCGCCCTCGGATTTGGAACAGCTCCCTACGAGCAGTACTTC
cdr3_aa: CASSALGFGTAPYEQYF

clone_size: many
d_call: -
v_call: TRBV6-4
j_call: TRBJ2-2
cdr3_nt: TGTGCCAGCAGTGAAGGGGTGAACACCGGGGAGCTGTTTTTT
cdr3_aa: CASSEGVNTGELFF

clone_size: -
d_call: -
v_call: TRBV4-3
j_call: TRBJ2-2
cdr3_nt: TGCGCCAGCAGCCAAGTTAGGGACACCACCGGGGAGCTGTTTTTT
cdr3_aa: CASSQVRDTTGELFF

clone_size: many
d_call: TRBD1
v_call: TRBV12-3/TRBV12-4
j_call: TRBJ1-2
cdr3_nt: TGTGCCAGCAGTTTAGGGGGACAGGAATTCACCTTC
cdr3_aa: CASSLGGQEFTF

clone_size: many
d_call: TRBD2
v_call: TRBV12-3/TRBV12-4
j_call: TRBJ2-1
cdr3_nt: TGTGCCAGCACTCTTGGGGGACTAGCGGGTAATGAGCAGTTCTTC
cdr3_aa: CASTLGGLAGNEQFF

clone_size: few
d_call: -
v_call: TRBV27
j_call: TRBJ1-2
cdr3_nt: TGTGCCAGCAGTTTAGTTAGGGGGTTAAACTATGGCTACACCTTC
cdr3_aa: CASSLVRGLNYGYTF

clone_size: many
d_call: TRBD1
v_call: TRBV7-8
j_call: TRBJ1-5
cdr3_nt: TGTGCCAGCAGCTTAATCCAGGGGGGACAGCCCCAGCATTTT
cdr3_aa: CASSLIQGGQPQHF

clone_size: -
d_call: -
v_call: TRBV27
j_call: TRBJ1-3
cdr3_nt: TGTGCCAGCAGTTATCAGGGTGGACCTGGAAACACCATATATTTT
cdr3_aa: CASSYQGGPGNTIYF

clone_size: -
d_call: -
v_call: TRBV5-1
j_call: TRBJ2-7
cdr3_nt: TGCGCCAGCAGCTTGGGCCGGGGTTTGGACGAGCAGTACTTC
cdr3_aa: CASSLGRGLDEQYF

clone_size: -
d_call: -
v_call: TRBV19
j_call: TRBJ1-4
cdr3_nt: TGTGCCAGTAGTCACCCGGACAGCTCACTGTTTTTT
cdr3_aa: CASSHPDSSLFF

clone_size: many
d_call: -
v_call: TRBV6-2/TRBV6-3
j_call: TRBJ2-7
cdr3_nt: TGTGCCAGCAGTTACTCCGTCAGCTCCTACGAGCAGTACTTC
cdr3_aa: CASSYSVSSYEQYF

clone_size: -
d_call: TRBD1
v_call: TRBV9
j_call: TRBJ2-3
cdr3_nt: TGTGCCAGCAGCCCTGGACAGGGGACCACAGATACGCAGTATTTT
cdr3_aa: CASSPGQGTTDTQYF

clone_size: -
d_call: -
v_call: TRBV4-3
j_call: TRBJ2-3
cdr3_nt: TGCGCCAGCGGCCAAGGGGGGGGGCTCACAGATACGCAGTATTTT
cdr3_aa: CASGQGGGLTDTQYF

clone_size: -
d_call: -
v_call: TRBV3-2
j_call: TRBJ2-7
cdr3_nt: TGTGCCAGCAGCCCGCACTGGATGGGCGAGCAGTACTTC
cdr3_aa: CASSPHWMGEQYF

clone_size: many
d_call: TRBD2
v_call: TRBV12-3/TRBV12-4
j_call: TRBJ2-5
cdr3_nt: TGTGCCAGCAGTTTATTTGGCGGGGGGTACCAAGAGACCCAGTACTTC
cdr3_aa: CASSLFGGGYQETQYF

clone_size: many
d_call: -
v_call: TRBV14
j_call: TRBJ2-7
cdr3_nt: TGTGCCAGCAGCCAAGGTGGGGGCCTATCAGGCGAGCAGTACTTC
cdr3_aa: CASSQGGGLSGEQYF

clone_size: many
d_call: TRBD2
v_call: TRBV7-9
j_call: TRBJ2-5
cdr3_nt: TGTGCCAGCAGCAGACTAGCGGGAGGCCAAGAGACCCAGTACTTC
cdr3_aa: CASSRLAGGQETQYF

clone_size: -
d_call: TRBD2
v_call: TRBV5-1
j_call: TRBJ2-5
cdr3_nt: TGCGCCAGCAGCCCCCGAATAGCGGGGCAAGAGACCCAGTACTTC
cdr3_aa: CASSPRIAGQETQYF

clone_size: few
d_call: -
v_call: TRBV4-2
j_call: TRBJ1-2
cdr3_nt: TGTGCCAGCAGCCAAGTTGTCTCTACTAACTATGGCTACACCTTC
cdr3_aa: CASSQVVSTNYGYTF

clone_size: many
d_call: TRBD2
v_call: TRBV18
j_call: TRBJ2-3
cdr3_nt: TGTGCCAGCTCACCAAAGACTAGCGGAACTAGCACAGATACGCAGTATTTT
cdr3_aa: CASSPKTSGTSTDTQYF